Below, 13 T cell receptor beta chains from the same sample are listed, as sequenced in a study of blood T cell repertoires in COVID-19. Repertoires were generated with immunoSEQ multiplex PCR, while TCRdb's copy carries only in-frame clones and drops some. The sample has 200,000 to 250,000 clones, more than 75% seen once. Sequences were obtained from peripheral blood. These receptors all come from a woman aged 70-85 years with COVID-19, enrolled during active disease.

The chain joins TRBV7-9 to TRBJ2-3; D perhaps matches TRBD2 (7 bases). The CDR3 is 17 amino acids. The germline gives CDR1 SEHNR, CDR2 FQNEAQ (reference sequence). V lost 4 bases, J lost 2 bases, and 19 bases lay in between. The CDR3 loop is CASSSWGGAKPTDTQYF. The CDR3, as DNA: TGTGCCAGCAGCTCCTGGGGGGGGGCGAAGCCCACAGATACGCAGTATTTT.

The chain recombines TRBV27 with TRBJ2-7, with TRBD2 as a possible D gene (6 bases). The CDR3 runs 12 residues. CDR1 and CDR2 from the germline V gene are MNHEY and SMNVEV (reference sequence). Deletions cut 6 bases from V and 4 bases from J, with 10 bases between. The chain's CDR3 is CASREGNYEQYF. The CDR3 nucleotides read TGTGCCAGCAGGGAGGGGAATTACGAGCAGTACTTC.

The chain combines TRBV19 with TRBJ2-1; D is perhaps TRBD2 (5 bases). This CDR3 has 13 residues. V dropped 8 bases and J dropped 0 bases, with 8 bases sitting between them. Germline V gives CDR1 LNHDA, CDR2 SQIVND (reference sequence). CDR3 DNA sequence: TGTGCCAGTGGGGAGAACTCCTACAATGAGCAGTTCTTC. Protein product: CASGENSYNEQFF. The full variable domain, with the rest looked up from reference TRBV19 and TRBJ2-1, is DGGITQSPKYLFRKEGQNVTLSCEQNLNHDAMYWYRQDPGQGLRLIYYSQIVNDFQKGDIAEGYSVSREKKESFPLTVTSAQKNPTAFYLCASGENSYNEQFFGPGTRLTVL.

This chain links TRBV2 with TRBJ1-2; 8 positions match TRBD1. The ends lost 4 bases at V and 5 bases at J; junction bases unmatched: 6. Germline assignment: CDR1 SNHLY and CDR2 FYNNEI. CDR3 size: 14 residues. CDR3 residues: CASSGGQVMYGYTF. For the CDR3, the DNA is TGTGCCAGCAGTGGGGGACAGGTGATGTATGGCTACACCTTC. Filled out from reference TRBV2 and TRBJ1-2, the complete variable domain reads EPEVTQTPSHQVTQMGQEVILRCVPISNHLYFYWYRQILGQKVEFLVSFYNNEISEKSEIFDDQFSVERPDGSNFTLKIRSTKLEDSAMYFCASSGGQVMYGYTFGSGTRLTVV.

This clone was detected only once. V is TRBV28 and J is TRBJ1-1; D remains ambiguous. This CDR3 region has 14 residues. The ends were cut back, 3 bases at V and 1 base at J, with 9 bases in the middle. In germline, CDR1 is MDHEN, CDR2 SYDVKM. CDR3 region: CASSFPRQNTEAFF. In nucleotides, the CDR3 is TGTGCCAGCAGTTTCCCGAGACAGAACACTGAAGCTTTCTTT.

The gene calls are TRBV5-1 and TRBJ1-2; TRBD1 matches 8 bases. CDR1 is SGHRS and CDR2 is YFSETQ in the germline V gene. The length of the CDR3 is 14 residues. V lost 6 bases and J lost 1; bases outside the gene matches: 5. The DNA of the CDR3 is TGCGCCAGCACCGGGGACAGGAATAACTATGGCTACACCTTC. Its protein product is CASTGDRNNYGYTF.

The chain has TRBV2 and TRBJ2-7, with D unclear. Germline CDR1 SNHLY, CDR2 FYNNEI. The V end lost 1 base, the J end lost 2 bases, and 3 bases lay between the germline ends. The CDR3 extends over 12 amino acids. DNA for the CDR3: TGTGCCAGCAGTGAAGACACCTACGAGCAGTACTTC. Residues: CASSEDTYEQYF. Combining the CDR3 with reference TRBV2 and TRBJ2-7 gives the whole variable domain EPEVTQTPSHQVTQMGQEVILRCVPISNHLYFYWYRQILGQKVEFLVSFYNNEISEKSEIFDDQFSVERPDGSNFTLKIRSTKLEDSAMYFCASSEDTYEQYFGPGTRLTVT.

J is TRBJ2-7 and V is TRBV3-1 (or the pseudogene TRBV3-2); possibly TRBD1 for D (6 bases). The V end was cut by 1 base, the J end by 5 bases, with 21 bases between. The germline gives CDR1 LGHDT, CDR2 YNNKEL (reference sequence). This CDR3 region has 17 residues. CDR3 sequence (DNA): TGTGCCAGCAGCCAAGGTGTGGGGGCGAGGGTACCTAACGAGCAGTACTTC. Amino acids: CASSQGVGARVPNEQYF.

The chain uses TRBV5-4 and TRBJ2-7, with D perhaps TRBD1 (5 bases). The CDR3 is made up of 14 amino acids. Trimming took 0 bases from V and 2 from J, leaving 9 bases between them. Germline assignment: CDR1 SGHNT and CDR2 YYREEE (reference sequence). CDR3 nucleotide sequence: TGTGCCAGCAGCTTGGACACAGGACCCTACGAGCAGTACTTC. Residues: CASSLDTGPYEQYF.

This chain connects TRBV27 to TRBJ1-6, with TRBD1 matching over 8 bases. The V segment lost 3 bases and the J segment 4 bases; nucleotides outside the gene matches: 17. This CDR3 has 20 residues. CDR1 is MNHEY and CDR2 is SMNVEV in the germline V gene (reference sequence). In nucleotides, the CDR3 is TGTGCCAGCAGTTTGTATATCCCGGGACAGGATTCTATTTATAATTCACCCCTCCACTTT. It encodes CASSLYIPGQDSIYNSPLHF.

This clone is a singleton in its sample. The chain employs TRBV21-1 and TRBJ1-1; the table's D call, TRBD1, was not checked against the DNA. TRBV21-1 is tagged as a pseudogene. The CDR3 has 15 residues. The CDR3 loop reads CASSKLRGPHTEAFF. The CDR3 DNA is TGTGCCAGCAGCAAACTAAGGGGGCCGCACACTGAAGCTTTCTTT.

J is TRBJ2-5 and V is TRBV28; D call uncertain. The germline gives CDR1 MDHEN, CDR2 SYDVKM. The CDR3 runs 12 residues. The V end lost 6 bases, the J end lost 2 bases, and 7 bases lay between the germline ends. CDR3 in amino acids: CASSLSQETQYF. The CDR3 nucleotides read TGTGCCAGCAGCCTCTCTCAAGAGACCCAGTACTTC.

This clone was observed a few times. The gene calls are TRBV10-3 and TRBJ1-2; possibly TRBD1 for D (6 bases). The CDR3 covers 15 residues. Germline V gene data show CDR1 as ENHRY and CDR2 as SYGVKD. Trimming stripped 9 bases from V and 8 bases from J, with 25 bases between. The CDR3 bases are TGTGCCATTAGACAGGTTGATGGTGTCAATGGGGGCTACACCTTC. It yields the protein CAIRQVDGVNGGYTF.